Listed below are T cell receptor beta chains from one sample, sequenced in a study of blood T cells in healthy people across ages. TCRdb re-analysed the 5' RACE reads in MiXCR, keeping a single row per CDR3 protein. The table includes 920,000 or so distinct CDR3 sequences, 45% detected once. What was sequenced was blood. The source of these receptors is a woman aged 60-70 years in good health. The CDR3 runs from the conserved cysteine through the conserved F or W. D genes are given only for firm matches. For some rows the clone size is stated as once, few or many, or as a class when expanded; others skip it.

d_call	clone_size	cdr3_length	v_call	j_call	cdr3_aa	cdr3_nt
TRBD2	NA	15	TRBV27	TRBJ2-5	CASSLGGGGYNEQYF	TGTGCCAGCAGTTTAGGGGGGGGAGGGTACAATGAGCAGTACTTC
TRBD1	NA	14	TRBV30	TRBJ1-4	CAWSGGQGGEKLFF	TGTGCCTGGAGCGGCGGACAGGGTGGAGAAAAACTGTTTTTT
NA	few	13	TRBV11-2	TRBJ2-7	CASSLLVTYEQYF	TGTGCCAGCAGCTTACTGGTAACCTACGAGCAGTACTTC
NA	NA	15	TRBV7-8	TRBJ2-3	CACRTSLASTDTQYF	TGTGCCTGCAGAACAAGCCTGGCCAGCACAGATACGCAGTATTTT
TRBD1	many	15	TRBV9	TRBJ2-3	CASSASGTGTDTQYF	TGTGCCAGCAGCGCGTCTGGGACAGGCACAGATACGCAGTATTTT
TRBD1	NA	13	TRBV20-1	TRBJ1-1	CSADRVSRTEAFF	TGCAGTGCAGACAGGGTTTCGCGGACTGAAGCTTTCTTT
TRBD1	many	15	TRBV28	TRBJ2-5	CASIRQGDEIGTQYF	TGTGCCAGCATTAGACAGGGGGACGAGATTGGGACCCAGTACTTC
TRBD2	few	16	TRBV6-2/TRBV6-3	TRBJ2-5	CASSPGGGTPQETQYF	TGTGCCAGCAGCCCGGGGGGTGGGACTCCCCAAGAGACCCAGTACTTC
NA	NA	14	TRBV20-1	TRBJ2-5	CSARARGGLVTQYF	TGCAGTGCTAGAGCGCGGGGCGGGTTGGTGACCCAGTACTTC
NA	NA	14	TRBV6-5	TRBJ2-1	CASSYSLKGNEQFF	TGTGCCAGCAGTTACTCTCTAAAGGGGAATGAGCAGTTCTTC
NA	NA	18	TRBV6-2/TRBV6-3	TRBJ2-3	CASRRKAFRDKYTDTQYF	TGTGCCAGCAGAAGAAAGGCCTTCCGGGACAAATACACAGATACGCAGTATTTT
NA	few	13	TRBV5-1	TRBJ2-7	CASSPMGDYEQYF	TGCGCCAGCAGCCCTATGGGGGACTACGAGCAGTACTTC
NA	NA	14	TRBV11-2	TRBJ2-1	CASSWTPGANEQFF	TGTGCCAGCTCCTGGACTCCAGGGGCCAATGAGCAGTTCTTC
NA	NA	15	TRBV9	TRBJ1-1	CASSVETTPSTEAFF	TGTGCCAGCAGCGTAGAGACGACACCGAGCACTGAAGCTTTCTTT
NA	many	14	TRBV25-1	TRBJ1-2	CASLQPGHFYGYTF	TGTGCCAGCCTACAACCGGGACATTTTTATGGCTACACCTTC
NA	NA	12	TRBV5-4	TRBJ2-3	CASSSTPSAQYF	TGTGCCAGCAGCTCTACACCCTCTGCGCAGTATTTT
TRBD2	few	15	TRBV20-1	TRBJ2-1	CSAQGGLAGIREQFF	TGCAGTGCCCAAGGTGGGCTAGCGGGGATTAGGGAGCAGTTCTTC
NA	NA	17	TRBV27	TRBJ2-7	CASSLIVSTGPGLEQYF	TGTGCCAGCAGTTTAATTGTTTCAACGGGACCTGGGCTCGAGCAGTACTTC
NA	few	14	TRBV3-1	TRBJ1-1	CASSPAGVDTEAFF	TGTGCCAGCAGTCCCGCAGGGGTTGATACTGAAGCTTTCTTT
NA	few	12	TRBV20-1	TRBJ2-3	CSAPKRTDTQYF	TGCAGTGCTCCCAAGAGGACAGATACGCAGTATTTT
NA	NA	13	TRBV6-6	TRBJ1-2	CASSYGGSGGYTF	TGTGCCAGCAGTTACGGGGGGAGTGGCGGCTACACCTTC
NA	few	14	TRBV7-2	TRBJ1-1	CASSLEGVNTEAFF	TGTGCCAGCAGCCTTGAGGGGGTGAACACTGAAGCTTTCTTT
NA	NA	14	TRBV30	TRBJ1-2	CAWNPNLANYGYTF	TGTGCCTGGAACCCGAACTTAGCTAACTATGGCTACACCTTC
TRBD2	many	14	TRBV3-1	TRBJ2-3	CASSPGLARDTQYF	TGTGCCAGCAGTCCAGGACTAGCACGAGATACGCAGTATTTT
TRBD2	NA	14	TRBV20-1	TRBJ2-1	CSAPLAGGNNEQFF	TGCAGTGCTCCACTAGCGGGAGGGAACAATGAGCAGTTCTTC
NA	NA	14	TRBV27	TRBJ2-5	CASSGGGPQEAQYF	TGTGCCAGCAGCGGGGGAGGACCCCAAGAGGCCCAGTACTTC
NA	few	14	TRBV27	TRBJ2-5	CASTPDPFQETQYF	TGTGCCAGCACCCCTGATCCGTTCCAAGAGACCCAGTACTTC
TRBD2	once	16	TRBV4-2	TRBJ2-7	CASSQPGEGGHYEQYF	TGTGCCAGCAGCCAACCGGGGGAGGGAGGGCACTACGAGCAGTACTTC
NA	NA	15	TRBV5-1	TRBJ2-5	CASSRSPGLQETQYF	TGCGCCAGCAGCCGATCCCCGGGACTTCAAGAGACCCAGTACTTC
TRBD1	few	14	TRBV20-1	TRBJ1-2	CSARKTGTGDGYTF	TGCAGTGCCAGAAAAACCGGGACAGGGGATGGCTACACCTTC
NA	once	13	TRBV5-5	TRBJ1-2	CASSLELNYGYTF	TGTGCCAGCAGCCTTGAGTTGAACTATGGCTACACCTTC
TRBD1	NA	13	TRBV24-1	TRBJ2-1	CATGTGSYNEQFF	TGTGCCACCGGGACAGGGTCATACAATGAGCAGTTCTTC
NA	NA	14	TRBV18	TRBJ2-5	CASSPPGPEETQYF	TGTGCCAGCTCACCTCCCGGCCCGGAGGAGACCCAGTACTTC
TRBD2	NA	17	TRBV20-1	TRBJ2-3	CSARDSLAGGPADTQYF	TGCAGTGCTAGAGATTCACTAGCGGGAGGGCCGGCAGATACGCAGTATTTT
NA	many	15	TRBV6-1	TRBJ2-7	CASSEEVGGSYEQYF	TGCGCCAGCAGTGAGGAGGTTGGGGGTTCTTACGAGCAGTACTTC
TRBD2	NA	16	TRBV20-1	TRBJ2-5	CSATSGRAGEAETQYF	TGCAGTGCTACTAGCGGGAGGGCAGGAGAGGCAGAGACCCAGTACTTC
NA	few	13	TRBV7-2	TRBJ2-1	CASSLNAYNEQFF	TGTGCCAGCAGCTTAAACGCTTACAATGAGCAGTTCTTC
TRBD2	few	14	TRBV20-1	TRBJ2-1	CSARDGTSLNEQFF	TGCAGTGCTAGAGATGGGACTAGCCTCAATGAGCAGTTCTTC
NA	NA	12	TRBV4-1	TRBJ1-5	CASSQGDKPQHF	TGCGCCAGCAGCCAAGGGGACAAGCCCCAGCATTTT
TRBD2	NA	14	TRBV7-9	TRBJ2-5	CASSSGLVGNEQYF	TGTGCCAGCAGCTCCGGACTAGTCGGCAATGAGCAGTACTTC
TRBD1	NA	15	TRBV7-2	TRBJ1-2	CASSMDRWGHYGYTF	TGTGCCAGCAGCATGGACAGGTGGGGCCACTATGGCTACACCTTC
TRBD2	many	18	TRBV20-1	TRBJ2-3	CSARDSSGRAPNTDTQYF	TGCAGTGCTAGAGATTCCAGCGGGAGGGCGCCCAACACAGATACGCAGTATTTT